These 7 T cell receptor beta chains originate from one sample sequenced in a study of OX40 agonist ivuxolimab in advanced cancers. The library was obtained by the immunoSEQ multiplex PCR assay. Drawn from immuneACCESS, this table holds only the in-frame rearrangements with V and J called that TCRdb kept. Clones are partly lost; checked studies trace under half to an unresolved V gene and leave the rest unexplained. The sample records roughly 64,000 clones, approximately 84% of which are singletons. The top ten clones comprise about 3% of the sample. The sample consisted of CD4+ or CD8+ T cells sorted from blood, taken in a trial of the OX40 agonist ivuxolimab. All receptors come from an adult with an advanced solid tumor such as melanoma, head and neck, liver or kidney cancer.

This clone was counted a single time. This chain uses TRBV27 with TRBJ2-5; TRBD1 or TRBD2 may be the D gene (5 bases each). Matching the DNA end better, TRBJ2-7 makes the J call doubtful. The CDR3 contains 15 residues. Germline V gives CDR1 MNHEY, CDR2 SMNVEV (reference sequence). CDR3 residues: CASSDPGRGSYEQYF. The CDR3 DNA reads TGTGCCAGCAGTGACCCGGGACGTGGCTCCTACGAGCAGTACTTC.

V usage is TRBV11-2 and J usage is TRBJ1-3; D is perhaps TRBD1 (5 bases). V lost 3 bases and J 4 bases, leaving 7 bases between the germline ends. Germline V lookup: CDR1 SGHAT, CDR2 FQNNGV. The CDR3 spans 13 residues. The CDR3 sequence is CASSFPGGNTIYF. In nucleotides, the CDR3 is TGTGCCAGCAGCTTTCCAGGGGGAAACACCATATATTTT.

V and J are TRBV2 and TRBJ2-1; D gene ambiguous. The V gene's germline CDR1 is SNHLY and CDR2 FYNNEI. Trimming cost V 2 bases and J 8 bases, with 7 bases left between them. The CDR3 extends over 12 amino acids. CDR3 sequence: CASSETDYEQFF. CDR3 nucleotides: TGTGCCAGCAGTGAAACAGACTATGAGCAGTTCTTC.

The J gene is TRBJ2-1, the V gene TRBV5-1, with D maybe TRBD2 (6 bases). The CDR3 consists of 16 residues. V was clipped by 0 bases and J by 2 bases, with 12 bases between them. Germline V lookup: CDR1 SGHRS, CDR2 YFSETQ. The CDR3 DNA reads as TGCGCCAGCAGCTTGGACGGGGACTCCGCCTACAATGAGCAGTTCTTC. This translates into CASSLDGDSAYNEQFF.

The rearrangement joins TRBV11-3 to TRBJ2-5; 7 nucleotides agree with TRBD1. Looked up from germline, CDR1 is SGHNT and CDR2 is YENEEA. There are 13 residues in the CDR3. Losses at the gene ends were 1 base for V and 14 bases for J; bases not matched to a gene: 10. This CDR3 reads CASSLGSTGDPYF. The CDR3 coding sequence is TGTGCCAGCAGCTTAGGCTCCACAGGGGACCCATACTTC.

The CDR3 region has the DNA TGTGCAAGCCAGGCCTCAGCTGGGGCCAACGTCCTGACTTTC. Translated: CASQASAGANVLTF. The rearrangement links TRBV18 to TRBJ2-6; no firm D call. The CDR3 covers 14 residues. Germline-derived CDR1 and CDR2 are KGHSH and LQKENI.

The rearrangement uses TRBV7-2 and TRBJ1-5; 8 nucleotides agree with TRBD1. Germline-derived CDR1 and CDR2 are SGHTA and FQGNSA. The ends lost 5 bases at V and 11 bases at J; junction bases unmatched: 14. The CDR3 contains 15 residues. The DNA of the CDR3 is TGTGCCAGCAGCACCAGACAGGGGCCGGGGATGGCCCAGCATTTT. Amino acids: CASSTRQGPGMAQHF.